This TCR beta chain was profiled in a study of response to subunit inactivated influenza vaccine. The V end lost 3 bases, the J end lost 4 bases, and 25 bases lay between the germline ends. The CDR3 totals 19 residues. Germline loops: CDR1 SGHNT, CDR2 YYREEE (reference sequence). TCRdb re-called the RT-PCR reads through MiXCR, storing one row per CDR3 protein. This table has 500,000 to 750,000 distinct CDR3 sequences, less than 15% appearing once. The V and J genes are TRBV5-4 and TRBJ2-2; D remains unclear. The receptor was isolated from a man between 50 and 59 years old who received an inactivated influenza vaccine. The sample was PBMCs from blood, taken 11 to 12 days after vaccination. The CDR3 nucleotides read TGTGCCAGCAGCTGGGCTGCTAACCCAACACGACGCGGCACCGGGGAGCTGTTTTTT. This translates into CASSWAANPTRRGTGELFF.